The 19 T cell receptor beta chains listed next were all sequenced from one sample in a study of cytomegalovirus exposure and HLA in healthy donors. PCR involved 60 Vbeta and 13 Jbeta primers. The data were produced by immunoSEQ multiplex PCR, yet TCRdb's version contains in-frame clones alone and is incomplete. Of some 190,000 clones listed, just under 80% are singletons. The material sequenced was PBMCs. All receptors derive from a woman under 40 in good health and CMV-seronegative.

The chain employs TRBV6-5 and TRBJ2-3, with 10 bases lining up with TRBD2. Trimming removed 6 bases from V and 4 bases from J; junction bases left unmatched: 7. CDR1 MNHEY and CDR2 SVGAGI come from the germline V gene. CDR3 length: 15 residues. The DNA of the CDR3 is TGTGCCAGCAGCCTACTAGCGGGGAGGGCAGATACGCAGTATTTT. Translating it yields CASSLLAGRADTQYF.

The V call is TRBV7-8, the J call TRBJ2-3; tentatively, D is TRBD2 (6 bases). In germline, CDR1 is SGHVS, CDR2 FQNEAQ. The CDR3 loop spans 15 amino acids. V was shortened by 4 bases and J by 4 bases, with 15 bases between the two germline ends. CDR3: CASSSRVSGADTQYF. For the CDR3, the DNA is TGTGCCAGCAGCTCTCGGGTATCGGGGGCAGATACGCAGTATTTT.

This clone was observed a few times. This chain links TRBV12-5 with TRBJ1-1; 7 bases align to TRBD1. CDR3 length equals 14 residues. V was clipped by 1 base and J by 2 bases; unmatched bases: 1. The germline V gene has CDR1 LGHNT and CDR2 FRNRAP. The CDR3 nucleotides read TGTGCTAGTGGTTTGGACAGGGGCAACACTGAAGCTTTCTTT. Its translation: CASGLDRGNTEAFF.

The CDR3 spells CASRTGATDTQYF. The CDR3 nucleotides are TGTGCCAGCAGGACAGGGGCAACAGATACGCAGTATTTT. This chain joins TRBV7-6 and TRBJ2-3; TRBD1 agrees at 8 bases. V lost 6 bases to trimming and J lost 3 bases; unmatched junction nucleotides: 2. The CDR3 is made up of 13 amino acids. CDR1 SGHVS and CDR2 FNYEAQ come from the germline V gene. Supplemented by reference TRBV7-6 and TRBJ2-3, the full variable domain reads GAGVSQSPRYKVTKRGQDVALRCDPISGHVSLYWYRQALGQGPEFLTYFNYEAQQDKSGLPNDRFSAERPEGSISTLTIQRTEQRDSAMYRCASRTGATDTQYFGPGTRLTVL.

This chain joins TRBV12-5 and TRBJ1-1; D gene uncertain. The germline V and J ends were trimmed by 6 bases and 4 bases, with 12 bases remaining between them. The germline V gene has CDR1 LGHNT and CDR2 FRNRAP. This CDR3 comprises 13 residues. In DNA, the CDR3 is TGTGCTAGTGGACTCGAAGAGGGCACTGAAGCTTTCTTT. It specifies CASGLEEGTEAFF.

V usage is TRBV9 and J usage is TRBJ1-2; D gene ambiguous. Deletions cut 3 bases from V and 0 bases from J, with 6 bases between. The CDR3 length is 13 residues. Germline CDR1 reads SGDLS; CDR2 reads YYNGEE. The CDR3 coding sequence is TGTGCCAGCAGCGAAGCCCCTAACTATGGCTACACCTTC. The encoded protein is CASSEAPNYGYTF.

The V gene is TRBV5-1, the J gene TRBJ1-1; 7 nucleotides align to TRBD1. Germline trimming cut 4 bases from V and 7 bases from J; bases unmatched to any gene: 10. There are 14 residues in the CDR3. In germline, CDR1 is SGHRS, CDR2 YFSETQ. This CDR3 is CASSLLGGQIEAFF. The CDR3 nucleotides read TGCGCCAGCAGCCTCCTAGGGGGACAGATTGAAGCTTTCTTT.

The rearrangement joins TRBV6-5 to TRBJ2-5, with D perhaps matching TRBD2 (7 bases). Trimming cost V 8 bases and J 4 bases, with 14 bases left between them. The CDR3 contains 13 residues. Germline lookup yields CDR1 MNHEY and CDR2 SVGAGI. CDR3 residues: CASLARGAETQYF. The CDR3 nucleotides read TGTGCCAGCCTTGCACGGGGGGCAGAGACCCAGTACTTC.

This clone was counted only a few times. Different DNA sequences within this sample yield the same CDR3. DNA of the CDR3: TGCGCCAGCAGCTGGGACTCCCAAGAGACCCAGTACTTC. The encoded protein is CASSWDSQETQYF. The chain combines TRBV5-1 with TRBJ2-5; possibly TRBD2 for D (6 bases). Germline V lookup: CDR1 SGHRS, CDR2 YFSETQ. The CDR3 is made up of 13 amino acids. Trimming left V 3 bases short and J 1 base short, with 7 bases between.

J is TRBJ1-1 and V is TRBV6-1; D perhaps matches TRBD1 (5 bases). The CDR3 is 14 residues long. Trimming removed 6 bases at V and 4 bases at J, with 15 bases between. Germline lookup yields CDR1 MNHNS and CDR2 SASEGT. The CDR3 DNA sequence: TGTGCCAGCAGGCGGGACCAAGCGGGCACTGAAGCTTTCTTT. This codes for CASRRDQAGTEAFF.

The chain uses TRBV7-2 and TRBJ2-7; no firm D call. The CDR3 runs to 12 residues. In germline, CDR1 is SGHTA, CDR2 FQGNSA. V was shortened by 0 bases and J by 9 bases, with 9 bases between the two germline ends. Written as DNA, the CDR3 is TGTGCCAGCAGCTTAGCGCCGGAGAGGCAGTACTTC. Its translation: CASSLAPERQYF.

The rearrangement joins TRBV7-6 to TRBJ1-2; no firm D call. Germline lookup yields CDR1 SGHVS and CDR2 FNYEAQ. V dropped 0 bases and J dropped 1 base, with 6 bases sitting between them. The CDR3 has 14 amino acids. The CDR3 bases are TGTGCCAGCAGCTTAGCAGGAGTTAACTATGGCTACACCTTC. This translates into CASSLAGVNYGYTF.

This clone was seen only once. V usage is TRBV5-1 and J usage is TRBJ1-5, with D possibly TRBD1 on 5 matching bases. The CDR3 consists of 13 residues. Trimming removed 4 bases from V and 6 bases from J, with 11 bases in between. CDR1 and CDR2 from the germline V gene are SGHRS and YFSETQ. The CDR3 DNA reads TGCGCCAGCAGCAGGACAATGGGTCAGCCCCAGCATTTT. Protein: CASSRTMGQPQHF.

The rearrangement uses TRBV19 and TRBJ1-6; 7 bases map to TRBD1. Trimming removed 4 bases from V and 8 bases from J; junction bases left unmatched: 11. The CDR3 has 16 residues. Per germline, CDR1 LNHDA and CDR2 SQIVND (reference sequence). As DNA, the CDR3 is TGTGCCAGTAGTACCAGACAGGGCCCGGCCCATTCACCCCTCCACTTT. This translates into CASSTRQGPAHSPLHF.

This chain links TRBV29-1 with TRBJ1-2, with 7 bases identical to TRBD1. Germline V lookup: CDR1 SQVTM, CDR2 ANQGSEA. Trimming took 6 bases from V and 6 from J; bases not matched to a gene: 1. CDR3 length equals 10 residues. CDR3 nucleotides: TGCAGCGTGGACAGGAATGGCTACACCTTC. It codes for CSVDRNGYTF.

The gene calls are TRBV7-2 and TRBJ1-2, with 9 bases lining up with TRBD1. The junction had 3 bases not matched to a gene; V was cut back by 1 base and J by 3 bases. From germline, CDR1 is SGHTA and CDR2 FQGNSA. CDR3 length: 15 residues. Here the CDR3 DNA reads TGTGCCAGCAGCTTAGGGACAGGGGCTTACTATGGCTACACCTTC. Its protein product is CASSLGTGAYYGYTF.

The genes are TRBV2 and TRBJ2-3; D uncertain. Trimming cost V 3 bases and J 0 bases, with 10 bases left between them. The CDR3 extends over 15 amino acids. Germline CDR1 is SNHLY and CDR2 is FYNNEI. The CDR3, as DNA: TGTGCCAGCAGTGAGTTTAGCCCTAGCACAGATACGCAGTATTTT. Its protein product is CASSEFSPSTDTQYF.

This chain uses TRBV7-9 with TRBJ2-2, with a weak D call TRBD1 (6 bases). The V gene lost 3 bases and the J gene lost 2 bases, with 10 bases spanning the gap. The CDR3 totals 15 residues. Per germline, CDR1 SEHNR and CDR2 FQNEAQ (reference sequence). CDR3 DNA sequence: TGTGCCAGCAGCTTGGACAGAATAAACACCGGGGAGCTGTTTTTT. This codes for CASSLDRINTGELFF.

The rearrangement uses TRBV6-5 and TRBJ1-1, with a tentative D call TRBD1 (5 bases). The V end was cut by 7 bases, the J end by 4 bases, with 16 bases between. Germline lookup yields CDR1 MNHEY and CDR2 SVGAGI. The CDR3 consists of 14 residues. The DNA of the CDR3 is TGTGCCAGCACCGACCGGGGGGTGGGCACTGAAGCTTTCTTT. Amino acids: CASTDRGVGTEAFF.